This entry features one TCR beta chain sequence. No antigen is known for it. The sample originates from a study of post-analysis software for immune sequencing data. Study observations and caveats: Multiple sclerosis patients showed significantly lower normalized Chao1 diversity than controls did. Controls had lower frequencies than patients of about five TRBV segments, which included TRBV5-6, TRBV5-1 and TRBV20-1.

Prepared libraries of TCR beta cDNA carried unique molecular identifiers. TCRdb analysed the PCR reads with MiXCR anew, one entry per CDR3 protein. The sample has some 690,000 distinct CDR3 sequences, over 45% seen once. Germline loops: CDR1 DFQATT, CDR2 SNEGSKA (reference sequence). Trimming took off 5 bases at V and 0 bases at J, with 4 bases between the two ends. The CDR3 is 11 amino acids. The J gene is TRBJ1-1, the V gene TRBV20-1; D gene unclear. This receptor was obtained from a girl aged 2-10 years with multiple sclerosis. Sequenced material: blood. The CDR3 protein is CSALMNTEAFF. The CDR3 coding sequence is TGCAGTGCTCTAATGAACACTGAAGCTTTCTTT.